The 10 T cell receptor beta chains in this list originate from one sample, sequenced in a study of T cell repertoires in cytomegalovirus infection. TCRdb independently ran MiXCR on the reads; one entry per CDR3 protein. Of some 590,000 distinct CDR3 sequences in the sample, over 35% were seen once. For these receptors, no antigen is known. The sequencing used cultured PBMCs, collected from culture after CMV antigen stimulation. These receptors were collected from a human donor in good health (CMV status not recorded). Some clones in this sample may be carry-over from other donors' samples.

This clonotype appeared many times. V gene TRBV7-2 combines with J gene TRBJ2-4, with 13 bases matching TRBD2. Trimming at V came to 1 base and at J to 0 bases, leaving 6 bases not matched to a gene. The CDR3 has 19 amino acids. Germline V gene lookup returns CDR1 SGHTA and CDR2 FQGNSA. In DNA, the CDR3 is TGTGCCAGCAGCTTAGAAGGACTAGCGGGAGCCCTAGCCAAAAACATTCAGTACTTC. Protein sequence: CASSLEGLAGALAKNIQYF.

The V gene is TRBV4-1, the J gene TRBJ2-5, with D unclear. V was cut by 1 base and J by 5 bases, with 8 bases left in between. Germline assignment: CDR1 MGHRA and CDR2 YSYEKL. The CDR3 length is 13 residues. This CDR3 reads CASSQGPLETQYF. The DNA for the CDR3 is TGCGCCAGCAGCCAAGGACCCCTGGAGACCCAGTACTTC.

The chain employs TRBV7-2 and TRBJ2-7, with D possibly TRBD2 on 6 matching bases. CDR3 length: 14 residues. Germline lookup yields CDR1 SGHTA and CDR2 FQGNSA. Trimming removed 5 bases from V and 4 bases from J, with 15 bases in between. Written as DNA, the CDR3 is TGTGCCAGCAGCCGGGAAGGAGGGTTTTACGAGCAGTACTTC. It encodes CASSREGGFYEQYF.

The chain links TRBV12-3 or TRBV12-4 to TRBJ2-3; 8 nucleotides line up with TRBD2. The CDR3 extends over 14 amino acids. V shed 6 bases and J 2 bases; nucleotides not matched to a gene: 4. This CDR3 is CASRPGGVTDTQYF. The CDR3 nucleotides are TGTGCCAGCAGACCCGGGGGGGTCACAGATACGCAGTATTTT.

This clonotype was detected once. The chain recombines TRBV20-1 with TRBJ1-5; D not resolved. CDR1 and CDR2 (germline): DFQATT, SNEGSKA (reference sequence). The CDR3 is 15 residues long. The ends were cut back, 1 base at V and 6 bases at J, with 16 bases in the middle. CDR3 bases: TGCAGTGCTAGAGTCGGAGCCCCGGCAAGTCAGCCCCAGCATTTT. Translating gives CSARVGAPASQPQHF.

The rearrangement joins TRBV28 to TRBJ2-7; possibly TRBD2 for D (5 bases). This CDR3 region has 14 residues. The germline V and J ends were trimmed by 4 bases and 1 base, with 11 bases remaining between them. CDR1 MDHEN and CDR2 SYDVKM come from the germline V gene. The CDR3 DNA reads as TGTGCCAGCAGTTCTTACACGGGGTCCTACGAGCAGTACTTC. Residues: CASSSYTGSYEQYF.

The V and J genes are TRBV7-2 and TRBJ1-3, with D perhaps matching TRBD1 (6 bases). The CDR3 has 16 amino acids. The V end lost 5 bases, the J end lost 1 base, and 15 bases lay between the germline ends. Germline V CDR1 and CDR2: SGHTA, FQGNSA. The CDR3 DNA sequence: TGTGCCAGCAGCCCTTGGGTCGGGACATCTGGAAACACCATATATTTT. Translation gives CASSPWVGTSGNTIYF.

The V and J genes are TRBV7-2 and TRBJ2-2; tentatively, D is TRBD2 (6 bases). CDR3 length equals 14 residues. The germline gives CDR1 SGHTA, CDR2 FQGNSA. V was pared by 11 bases and J by 4 bases, with 17 bases between. The CDR3 loop is CAGRGTASTGELFF. CDR3 bases: TGTGCCGGCCGTGGGACTGCCTCCACCGGGGAGCTGTTTTTT.

This chain connects TRBV5-6 to TRBJ2-3; D not certain. Trimming removed 5 bases from V and 0 bases from J, with 10 bases in between. CDR1 and CDR2 (germline): SGHDT, YYEEEE. This CDR3 comprises 14 residues. CDR3 coding DNA: TGTGCCAGCAGACTATACGGAAGCACAGATACGCAGTATTTT. It translates to CASRLYGSTDTQYF.

V and J are TRBV18 and TRBJ2-2; possibly TRBD2 for D (6 bases). The CDR3 loop spans 14 amino acids. The germline V gene encodes CDR1 KGHSH and CDR2 LQKENI. V gave up 3 bases and J gave up 7 bases, with 12 bases separating them. CDR3 in DNA: TGTGCCAGCTCACCGGAGGGGCTAGTCGGGGAGCTGTTTTTT. Encoded protein: CASSPEGLVGELFF. The full variable domain, in which reference TRBV18 and TRBJ2-2 provide the parts outside the CDR3, is NAGVMQNPRHLVRRRGQEARLRCSPMKGHSHVYWYRQLPEEGLKFMVYLQKENIIDESGMPKERFSAEFPKEGPSILRIQQVVRGDSAAYFCASSPEGLVGELFFGEGSRLTVL.